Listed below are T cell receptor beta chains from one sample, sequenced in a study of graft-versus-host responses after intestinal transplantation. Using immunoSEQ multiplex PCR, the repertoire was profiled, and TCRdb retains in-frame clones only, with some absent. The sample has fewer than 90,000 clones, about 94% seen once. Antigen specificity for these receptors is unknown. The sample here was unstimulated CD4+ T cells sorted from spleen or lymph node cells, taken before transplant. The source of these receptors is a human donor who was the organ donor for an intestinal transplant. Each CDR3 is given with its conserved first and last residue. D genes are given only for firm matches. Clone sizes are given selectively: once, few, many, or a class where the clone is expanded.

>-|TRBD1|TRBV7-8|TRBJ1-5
TGTGCCAGCAGCCTGCCCCCGACAGGGGTTAATCAGCCCCAGCATTTT
CASSLPPTGVNQPQHF
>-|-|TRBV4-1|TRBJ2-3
TGCGCCAGCAGCCAAGAGGCTGGAAGCACAGATACGCAGTATTTT
CASSQEAGSTDTQYF
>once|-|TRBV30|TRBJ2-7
TGTGCCTGGAAGCTGGCAGGGGCCTACGAGCAGTACTTC
CAWKLAGAYEQYF
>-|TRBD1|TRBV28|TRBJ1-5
TGTGCCAGCAGGTCCACAGGGGGCGTTCAGCCCCAGCATTTT
CASRSTGGVQPQHF
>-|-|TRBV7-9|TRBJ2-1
TGTGCCAGCAGCTTCCAGGGTAATGAGCAGTTCTTC
CASSFQGNEQFF
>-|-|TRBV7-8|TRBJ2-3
TGTGCCAGCAGCCCCACCGGCACGGGGTTCACAGATACGCAGTATTTT
CASSPTGTGFTDTQYF
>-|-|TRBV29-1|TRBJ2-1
TGCAGCGTTGAGATAGGGGTGGGTTACAATGAGCAGTTCTTC
CSVEIGVGYNEQFF
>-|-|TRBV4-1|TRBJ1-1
TGCGCCAGCAGCACGTGGGGCACTGAAGCTTTCTTT
CASSTWGTEAFF
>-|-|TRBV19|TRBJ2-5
TGTGCCAGTAGTATATGGCAAGGAGAGACCCAGTACTTC
CASSIWQGETQYF
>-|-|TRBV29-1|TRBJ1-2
TGCAGCGCGGGAACTCAGCGGGGCTACACCTTC
CSAGTQRGYTF
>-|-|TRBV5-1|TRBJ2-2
TGCGCCAGCAGCCGATGGGGAGGGGACACCGGGGAGCTGTCTTTT
CASSRWGGDTGELSF
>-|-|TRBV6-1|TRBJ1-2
TGTGCCAGCAGTGAAGCGGGCGGAAACTATGGCTACACCTTC
CASSEAGGNYGYTF
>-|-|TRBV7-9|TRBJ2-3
TGTGCCAGCACGATTCTAGCAGATACGCAGTATTTT
CASTILADTQYF
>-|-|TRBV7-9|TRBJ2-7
TGTGCCAGCAGCCTCCTTACCTACGAGCAGTACTTC
CASSLLTYEQYF
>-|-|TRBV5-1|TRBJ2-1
TGCGCCAGCAGCTTCCCAGGTGGCTCCTACAATGAGCAGTTCTTC
CASSFPGGSYNEQFF
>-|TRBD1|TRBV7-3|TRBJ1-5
TGTGCCAGCAGCCAGGGGGCAGGATGGGTTCAGCCCCAGCATTTT
CASSQGAGWVQPQHF